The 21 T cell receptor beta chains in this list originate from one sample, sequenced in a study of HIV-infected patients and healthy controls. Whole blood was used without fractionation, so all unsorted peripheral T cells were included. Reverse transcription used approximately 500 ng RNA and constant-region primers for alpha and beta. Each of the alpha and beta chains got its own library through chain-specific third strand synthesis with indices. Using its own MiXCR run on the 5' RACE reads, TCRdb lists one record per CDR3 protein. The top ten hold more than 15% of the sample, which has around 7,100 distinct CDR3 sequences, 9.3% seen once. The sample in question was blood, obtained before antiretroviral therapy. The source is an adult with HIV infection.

CDR3 bases: TGCGCCAGCAGCTTGGTTCCGGGAGGGACCAACGAGCAGTACTTC. Translation gives CASSLVPGGTNEQYF. This rearrangement joins TRBV5-1 to TRBJ2-7; TRBD2 matches at 8 bases. The CDR3 length is 15 residues. Germline trimming cut 0 bases from V and 5 bases from J; bases unmatched to any gene: 7. The germline gives CDR1 SGHRS, CDR2 YFSETQ.

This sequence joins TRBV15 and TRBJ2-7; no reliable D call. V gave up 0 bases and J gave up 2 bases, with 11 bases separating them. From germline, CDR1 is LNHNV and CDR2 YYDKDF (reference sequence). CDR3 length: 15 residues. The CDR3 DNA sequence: TGTGCCACCAGCAGAGATAAGGGCGGAACCTACGAGCAGTACTTC. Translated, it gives CATSRDKGGTYEQYF. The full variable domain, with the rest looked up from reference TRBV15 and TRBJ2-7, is DAMVIQNPRYQVTQFGKPVTLSCSQTLNHNVMYWYQQKSSQAPKLLFHYYDKDFNNEADTPDNFQSRRPNTSFCFLDIRSPGLGDTAMYLCATSRDKGGTYEQYFGPGTRLTVT.

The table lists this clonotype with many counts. CDR3 sequence reads: CASSLDGRQGETQYF. The CDR3 coding sequence is TGTGCCAGCAGCTTAGACGGTCGGCAGGGGGAGACCCAGTACTTC. The V and J genes are TRBV7-2 and TRBJ2-5; D might be TRBD1 (6 bases). V was cut by 1 base and J by 5 bases, with 14 bases left in between. Germline CDR1 reads SGHTA; CDR2 reads FQGNSA. The CDR3 consists of 15 residues.

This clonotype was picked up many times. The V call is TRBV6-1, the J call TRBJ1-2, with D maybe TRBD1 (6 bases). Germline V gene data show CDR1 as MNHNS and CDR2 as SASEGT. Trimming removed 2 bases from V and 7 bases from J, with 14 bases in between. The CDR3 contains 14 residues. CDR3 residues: CASSEFGGAAGYTF. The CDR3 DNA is TGTGCCAGCAGTGAATTTGGGGGGGCGGCTGGCTACACCTTC.

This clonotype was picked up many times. DNA for the CDR3: TGTGCCAGCAGTGAGGGTCCGACTAATGAAAAACTGTTTTTT. Protein sequence: CASSEGPTNEKLFF. The rearrangement links TRBV7-2 to TRBJ1-4; D not certain. The CDR3 sequence is 14 residues long. V was clipped by 6 bases and J by 2 bases, with 10 bases between them. Germline V gives CDR1 SGHTA, CDR2 FQGNSA.

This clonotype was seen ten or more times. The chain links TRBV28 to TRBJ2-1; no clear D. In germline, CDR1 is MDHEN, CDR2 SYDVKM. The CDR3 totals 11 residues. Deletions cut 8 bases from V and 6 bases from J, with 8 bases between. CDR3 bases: TGTGCCAGCGGGCGAAGCAATGAGCAGTTCTTC. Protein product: CASGRSNEQFF.

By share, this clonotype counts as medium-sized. Here the CDR3 reads CASSQLAGAADTQYF. The CDR3 region has the DNA TGTGCCAGCAGCCAACTAGCGGGGGCCGCAGATACGCAGTATTTT. The chain couples TRBV3-1 to TRBJ2-3, with 10 bases fitting TRBD2. The germline gives CDR1 LGHDT, CDR2 YNNKEL (reference sequence). This CDR3 spans 15 amino acids. The V and J ends lost 2 bases and 4 bases, in that order; junction bases with no gene match: 3.

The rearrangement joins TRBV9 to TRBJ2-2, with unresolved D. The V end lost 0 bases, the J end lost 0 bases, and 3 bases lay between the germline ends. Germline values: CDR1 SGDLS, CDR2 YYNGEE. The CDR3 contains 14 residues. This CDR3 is CASSVGTNTGELFF. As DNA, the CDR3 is TGTGCCAGCAGCGTAGGGACGAACACCGGGGAGCTGTTTTTT. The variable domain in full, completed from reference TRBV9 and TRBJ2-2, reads DSGVTQTPKHLITATGQRVTLRCSPRSGDLSVYWYQQSLDQGLQFLIQYYNGEERAKGNILERFSAQQFPDLHSELNLSSLELGDSALYFCASSVGTNTGELFFGEGSRLTVL.

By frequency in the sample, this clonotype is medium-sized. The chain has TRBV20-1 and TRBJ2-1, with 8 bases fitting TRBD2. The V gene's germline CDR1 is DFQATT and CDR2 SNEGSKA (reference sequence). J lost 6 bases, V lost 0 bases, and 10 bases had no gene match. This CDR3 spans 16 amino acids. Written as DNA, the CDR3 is TGCAGTGCTAGAGATACGGTCGGGGGGGTCCCCAATGAGCAGTTCTTC. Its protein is CSARDTVGGVPNEQFF.

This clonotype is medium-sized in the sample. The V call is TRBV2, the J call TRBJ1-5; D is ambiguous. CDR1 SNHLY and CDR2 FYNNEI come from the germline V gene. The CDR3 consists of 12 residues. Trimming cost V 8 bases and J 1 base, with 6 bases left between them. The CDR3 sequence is CASQESNQPQHF. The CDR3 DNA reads TGTGCCAGCCAGGAAAGCAATCAGCCCCAGCATTTT.

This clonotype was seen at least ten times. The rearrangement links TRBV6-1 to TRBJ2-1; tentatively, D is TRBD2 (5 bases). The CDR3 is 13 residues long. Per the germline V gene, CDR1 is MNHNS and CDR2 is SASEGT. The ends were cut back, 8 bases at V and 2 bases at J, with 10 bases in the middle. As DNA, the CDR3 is TGTGCCAGCGGACTGACAACCTACAATGAGCAGTTCTTC. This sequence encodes CASGLTTYNEQFF.

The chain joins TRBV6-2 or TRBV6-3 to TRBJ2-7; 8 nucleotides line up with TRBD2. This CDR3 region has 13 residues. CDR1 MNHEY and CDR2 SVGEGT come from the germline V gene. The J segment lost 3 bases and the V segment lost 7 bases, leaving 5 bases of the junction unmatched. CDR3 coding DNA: TGTGCCAGCATCCCCAGCGGGAGCTACGAGCAGTACTTC. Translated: CASIPSGSYEQYF.

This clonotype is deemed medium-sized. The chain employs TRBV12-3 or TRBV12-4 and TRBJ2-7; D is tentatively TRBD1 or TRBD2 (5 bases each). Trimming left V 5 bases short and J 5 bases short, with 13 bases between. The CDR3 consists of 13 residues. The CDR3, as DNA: TGTGCCAGCAGTCCGGGGCTATGGGACGAGCAGTACTTC. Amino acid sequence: CASSPGLWDEQYF.

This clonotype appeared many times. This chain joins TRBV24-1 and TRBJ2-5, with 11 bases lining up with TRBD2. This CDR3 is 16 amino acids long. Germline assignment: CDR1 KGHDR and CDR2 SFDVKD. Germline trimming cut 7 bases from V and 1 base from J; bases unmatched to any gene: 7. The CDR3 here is CATSQLAGALQETQYF. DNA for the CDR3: TGTGCCACCAGCCAACTAGCGGGGGCCCTCCAAGAGACCCAGTACTTC.

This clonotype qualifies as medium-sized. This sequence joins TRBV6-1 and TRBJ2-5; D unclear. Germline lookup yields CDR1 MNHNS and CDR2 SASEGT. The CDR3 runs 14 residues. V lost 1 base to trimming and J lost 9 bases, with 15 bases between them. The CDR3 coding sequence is TGTGCCAGCAGTGAAGTCGTCACGGAACGGGCCCAGTACTTC. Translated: CASSEVVTERAQYF.

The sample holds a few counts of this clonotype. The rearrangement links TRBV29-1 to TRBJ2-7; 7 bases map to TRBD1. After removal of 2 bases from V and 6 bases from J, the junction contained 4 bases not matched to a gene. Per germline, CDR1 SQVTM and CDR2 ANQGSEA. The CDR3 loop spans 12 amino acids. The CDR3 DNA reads TGCAGCGTTGAAAGGGACAGCGGCGAGCAGTACTTC. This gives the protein CSVERDSGEQYF.

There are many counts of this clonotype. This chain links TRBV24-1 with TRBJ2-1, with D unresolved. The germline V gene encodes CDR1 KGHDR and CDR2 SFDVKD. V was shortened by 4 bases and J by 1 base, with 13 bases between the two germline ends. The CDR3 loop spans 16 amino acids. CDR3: CATSDPRTRSYNEQFF. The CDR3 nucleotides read TGTGCCACCAGTGACCCCAGGACGCGGTCCTACAATGAGCAGTTCTTC.

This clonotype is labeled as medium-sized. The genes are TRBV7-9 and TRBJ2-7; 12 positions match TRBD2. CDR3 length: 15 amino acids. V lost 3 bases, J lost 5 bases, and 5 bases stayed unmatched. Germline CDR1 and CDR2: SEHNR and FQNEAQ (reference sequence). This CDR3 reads CASSFPTSGSDEQYF. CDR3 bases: TGTGCCAGCAGCTTCCCGACTAGCGGGAGCGACGAGCAGTACTTC.

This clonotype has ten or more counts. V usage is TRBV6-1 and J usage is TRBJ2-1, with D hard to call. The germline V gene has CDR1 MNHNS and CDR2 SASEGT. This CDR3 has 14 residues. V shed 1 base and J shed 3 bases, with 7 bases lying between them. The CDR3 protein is CASSEVTYYNEQFF. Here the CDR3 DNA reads TGTGCCAGCAGTGAAGTGACTTACTACAATGAGCAGTTCTTC.

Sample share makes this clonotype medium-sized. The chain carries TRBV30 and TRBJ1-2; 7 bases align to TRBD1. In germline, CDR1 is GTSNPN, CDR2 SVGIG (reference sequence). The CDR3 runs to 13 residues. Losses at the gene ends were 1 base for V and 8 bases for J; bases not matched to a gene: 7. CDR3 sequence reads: CAWSAGQPLGYTF. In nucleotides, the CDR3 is TGTGCCTGGAGTGCGGGACAGCCCCTGGGCTACACCTTC. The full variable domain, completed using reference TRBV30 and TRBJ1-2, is SQTIHQWPATLVQPVGSPLSLECTVEGTSNPNLYWYRQAAGRGLQLLFYSVGIGQISSEVPQNLSASRPQDRQFILSSKKLLLSDSGFYLCAWSAGQPLGYTFGSGTRLTVV.

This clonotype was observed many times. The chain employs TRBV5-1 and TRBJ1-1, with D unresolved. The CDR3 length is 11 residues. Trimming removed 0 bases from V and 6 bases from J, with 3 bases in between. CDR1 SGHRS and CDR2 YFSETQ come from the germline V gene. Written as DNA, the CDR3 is TGCGCCAGCAGCTTGGGTTCTGAAGCTTTCTTT. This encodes CASSLGSEAFF.